A selection of T cell receptor beta chains follows, all from one sample in a study of CD8 T cells in ankylosing spondylitis. Each CDR3 protein gets one entry after TCRdb re-called the 5' RACE reads with MiXCR. The table shows about 500,000 distinct CDR3 sequences, with 9.5% to 15% occurring only once. The sample was blood, either unsorted or a sorted T cell fraction (not recorded which). These receptors all come from a male donor with ankylosing spondylitis. The CDR3 runs from the conserved cysteine through the conserved F or W. D genes are given only for firm matches. Clone size, where shown, is once, few, many, or a class for clones that have expanded.

J: TRBJ2-5
V: TRBV7-9
D: .
size: .
CDR3: CASSLVGDVEETQYF
DNA: TGTGCCAGCAGCTTAGTTGGGGACGTCGAAGAGACCCAGTACTTC

J: TRBJ1-5
V: TRBV3-1
D: .
size: few
CDR3: CASSQSDSNQPQHF
DNA: TGTGCCAGCAGCCAATCTGATAGCAATCAGCCCCAGCATTTT

J: TRBJ1-2
V: TRBV5-1
D: .
size: .
CDR3: CASSLEPATYGYTF
DNA: TGCGCCAGCAGCTTGGAGCCAGCGACCTATGGCTACACCTTC

J: TRBJ1-2
V: TRBV10-2
D: .
size: .
CDR3: CASSESGVWDGYTF
DNA: TGCGCCAGCAGTGAGTCAGGAGTCTGGGATGGCTACACCTTC

J: TRBJ1-5
V: TRBV4-1
D: .
size: many
CDR3: CASSQPNQPQHF
DNA: TGCGCCAGCAGCCAGCCCAATCAGCCCCAGCATTTT

J: TRBJ2-5
V: TRBV5-1
D: TRBD1
size: few
CDR3: CASSNDRGYETQYF
DNA: TGCGCCAGCAGCAACGACAGGGGATACGAGACCCAGTACTTC

J: TRBJ1-5
V: TRBV5-1
D: TRBD1
size: .
CDR3: CASSWGTGDQPQHF
DNA: TGCGCCAGCAGCTGGGGGACAGGGGATCAGCCCCAGCATTTT

J: TRBJ2-2
V: TRBV5-1
D: TRBD2
size: .
CDR3: CASSYRSGRGGTGELFF
DNA: TGCGCCAGCAGCTATCGGAGCGGGAGGGGCGGAACCGGGGAGCTGTTTTTT

J: TRBJ2-6
V: TRBV12-3/TRBV12-4
D: .
size: many
CDR3: CASTRQGSSGANVLTF
DNA: TGTGCCAGCACCCGCCAGGGTTCCTCTGGGGCCAACGTCCTGACTTTC

J: TRBJ1-2
V: TRBV3-1
D: TRBD1
size: .
CDR3: CASSQRTGGYGYTF
DNA: TGTGCCAGCAGCCAACGGACAGGGGGCTATGGCTACACCTTC

J: TRBJ2-3
V: TRBV6-1
D: TRBD2
size: .
CDR3: CASSEPTSSPTDTQYF
DNA: TGTGCCAGCAGTGAACCGACTAGCTCCCCCACAGATACGCAGTATTTT

J: TRBJ1-2
V: TRBV5-6
D: .
size: .
CDR3: CASSLSRTLYGYTF
DNA: TGTGCCAGCAGCTTGTCCAGGACCCTCTATGGCTACACCTTC

J: TRBJ2-3
V: TRBV10-2
D: TRBD2
size: .
CDR3: CASYAGSGRADTQYF
DNA: TGCGCCAGCTACGCCGGTAGCGGGAGAGCAGATACGCAGTATTTT

J: TRBJ2-3
V: TRBV24-1
D: TRBD2
size: few
CDR3: CATSDGTSGADTQYF
DNA: TGTGCCACCAGTGATGGTACTAGCGGTGCAGATACGCAGTATTTT

J: TRBJ2-1
V: TRBV5-1
D: TRBD2
size: many
CDR3: CASSLTGGRAGNEQFF
DNA: TGCGCCAGCAGCTTGACGGGCGGGAGGGCCGGAAATGAGCAGTTCTTC

J: TRBJ1-1
V: TRBV6-1
D: TRBD1
size: few
CDR3: CASRTGGSHTEAFF
DNA: TGTGCCAGCAGGACAGGGGGCAGTCACACTGAAGCTTTCTTT

J: TRBJ2-5
V: TRBV5-6
D: TRBD2
size: many
CDR3: CASRKGLGQETQYF
DNA: TGTGCCAGCAGGAAAGGACTAGGACAAGAGACCCAGTACTTC

J: TRBJ1-1
V: TRBV20-1
D: .
size: .
CDR3: CSAAGATEAFF
DNA: TGCAGTGCCGCGGGGGCCACTGAAGCTTTCTTT

J: TRBJ2-7
V: TRBV29-1
D: .
size: .
CDR3: CSVMVPGGGGYEQYF
DNA: TGCAGCGTGATGGTTCCCGGGGGAGGTGGATACGAGCAGTACTTC

J: TRBJ2-2
V: TRBV7-9
D: .
size: .
CDR3: CASSLVLPGTGELFF
DNA: TGTGCCAGCAGCTTAGTGCTCCCGGGGACCGGGGAGCTGTTTTTT

J: TRBJ2-3
V: TRBV12-3/TRBV12-4
D: TRBD1
size: .
CDR3: CASSIRQGQGPDTQYF
DNA: TGTGCCAGCAGTATCCGACAGGGACAGGGCCCAGATACGCAGTATTTT

J: TRBJ2-7
V: TRBV3-1
D: TRBD1
size: few
CDR3: CASSRGTGIGEQYF
DNA: TGTGCCAGCAGCCGGGGGACAGGGATAGGCGAGCAGTACTTC

J: TRBJ1-4
V: TRBV27
D: TRBD1
size: few
CDR3: CASRRTGNKLFF
DNA: TGTGCCAGCAGACGGACAGGGAATAAACTGTTTTTT

J: TRBJ2-5
V: TRBV11-2
D: .
size: .
CDR3: CASSPYSGTKETQYF
DNA: TGTGCCAGCAGCCCTTACTCCGGGACCAAGGAGACCCAGTACTTC

J: TRBJ2-1
V: TRBV20-1
D: .
size: few
CDR3: CSARTRGDWDEQFF
DNA: TGCAGTGCTAGAACCCGAGGGGACTGGGATGAGCAGTTCTTC

J: TRBJ2-3
V: TRBV20-1
D: .
size: few
CDR3: CSARVLGHRQYTDTQYF
DNA: TGCAGTGCTAGAGTCTTAGGACATCGTCAATACACAGATACGCAGTATTTT

J: TRBJ1-2
V: TRBV6-5
D: .
size: few
CDR3: CASSFRGPGYGYTF
DNA: TGTGCCAGCAGTTTCCGCGGGCCGGGCTATGGCTACACCTTC

J: TRBJ1-2
V: TRBV10-3
D: .
size: few
CDR3: CAIRDDRIGYGYTF
DNA: TGTGCCATCAGAGACGACAGGATAGGCTATGGCTACACCTTC

J: TRBJ2-1
V: TRBV20-1
D: TRBD2
size: few
CDR3: CSKMGLAAYNEQFF
DNA: TGCAGCAAAATGGGACTAGCGGCCTACAATGAGCAGTTCTTC

J: TRBJ2-1
V: TRBV5-1
D: TRBD1
size: few
CDR3: CASGQGQGSYNEQFF
DNA: TGCGCCAGCGGACAGGGACAGGGGTCCTACAATGAGCAGTTCTTC

J: TRBJ2-1
V: TRBV28
D: TRBD2
size: .
CDR3: CATRMGSGRENEQFF
DNA: TGTGCCACCCGTATGGGGAGCGGGAGGGAAAATGAGCAGTTCTTC

J: TRBJ2-4
V: TRBV10-3
D: TRBD1
size: .
CDR3: CAISEGQGAKNIQYF
DNA: TGTGCCATCAGTGAGGGACAGGGGGCCAAAAACATTCAGTACTTC

J: TRBJ2-7
V: TRBV7-2
D: TRBD1
size: few
CDR3: CASSWGQSYEQYF
DNA: TGTGCCAGCAGCTGGGGACAGTCCTACGAGCAGTACTTC

J: TRBJ2-3
V: TRBV7-9
D: TRBD2
size: .
CDR3: CGGLAGADTQYF
DNA: TGTGGCGGACTAGCGGGAGCGGATACGCAGTATTTT

J: TRBJ2-1
V: TRBV19
D: .
size: few
CDR3: CASRWRAGEQFF
DNA: TGTGCCAGTAGGTGGAGGGCGGGTGAGCAGTTCTTC

J: TRBJ2-3
V: TRBV10-3
D: .
size: .
CDR3: CAISESELSDTQYF
DNA: TGTGCCATCAGTGAGTCAGAACTATCAGATACGCAGTATTTT

J: TRBJ2-1
V: TRBV10-2
D: TRBD2
size: .
CDR3: CASHLAGGPVNEQFF
DNA: TGCGCCAGCCATCTAGCGGGAGGGCCCGTCAATGAGCAGTTCTTC

J: TRBJ1-5
V: TRBV5-1
D: .
size: few
CDR3: CASSSAQPQHF
DNA: TGCGCCAGCAGCTCGGCGCAGCCCCAGCATTTT

J: TRBJ2-5
V: TRBV2
D: .
size: .
CDR3: CASLVRVRETQYF
DNA: TGTGCCAGCCTTGTGCGGGTCCGGGAGACCCAGTACTTC

J: TRBJ1-1
V: TRBV20-1
D: .
size: many
CDR3: CSAEEGWVTEAFF
DNA: TGCAGTGCCGAGGAGGGTTGGGTCACTGAAGCTTTCTTT

J: TRBJ1-5
V: TRBV5-1
D: .
size: .
CDR3: CASSRDQGLEPQHF
DNA: TGCGCCAGCAGCCGCGACCAAGGCCTGGAGCCCCAACATTTT

J: TRBJ1-1
V: TRBV12-3/TRBV12-4
D: TRBD1
size: many
CDR3: CASSFQTGVGEAFF
DNA: TGTGCCAGCAGTTTCCAGACAGGGGTCGGCGAAGCTTTCTTT